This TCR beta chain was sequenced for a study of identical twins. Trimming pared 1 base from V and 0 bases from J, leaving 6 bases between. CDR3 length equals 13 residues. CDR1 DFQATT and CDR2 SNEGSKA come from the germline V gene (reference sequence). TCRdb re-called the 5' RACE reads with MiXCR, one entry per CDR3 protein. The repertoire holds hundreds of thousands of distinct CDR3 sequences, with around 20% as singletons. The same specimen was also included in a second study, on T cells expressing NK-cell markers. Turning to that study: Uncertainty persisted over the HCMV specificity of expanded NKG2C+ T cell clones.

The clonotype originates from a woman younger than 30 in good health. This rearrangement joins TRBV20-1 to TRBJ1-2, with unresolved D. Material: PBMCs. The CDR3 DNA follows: TGCAGTGCTAGAGTGGGCCCTAACTATGGCTACACCTTC. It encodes CSARVGPNYGYTF.